What follows are 21 T cell receptor beta chains derived from one specimen sequenced in a study of blood T cell repertoires in COVID-19. Data came from immunoSEQ multiplex PCR; TCRdb stores just in-frame clones and leaves some out. Among some 280,000 clones listed, over 75% were seen once. The sample consisted of peripheral blood. The receptors derive from a woman aged 55-70 years with acute or convalescent COVID-19.

The rearrangement links TRBV5-4 to TRBJ2-1; D is undetermined. Germline assignment: CDR1 SGHNT and CDR2 YYREEE (reference sequence). The CDR3 extends over 15 amino acids. The ends were cut back, 0 bases at V and 0 bases at J, with 7 bases in the middle. CDR3 amino acids: CASSLEPSSYNEQFF. CDR3 coding DNA: TGTGCCAGCAGCTTGGAACCCAGCTCCTACAATGAGCAGTTCTTC.

As concerns this clone: At one end the junction does not follow the germline gene, possibly because of a read error. The V call is TRBV27, the J call TRBJ2-7, with TRBD2 matching 10 bases. This CDR3 spans 13 amino acids. Germline V gene sequence: CDR1 MNHEY, CDR2 SMNVEV (reference sequence). The CDR3 loop is CASRASGSYEQYF. CDR3 bases: TGTGCTAGCAGGGCTAGCGGGAGCTACGAGCAGTACTTC.

The chain is built from TRBV7-3 and TRBJ1-1, with a possible D match to TRBD1 (5 bases). V was cut by 5 bases and J by 5 bases, with 12 bases left in between. This CDR3 comprises 13 residues. Germline CDR1 is SGHTA and CDR2 is FQGTGA. Written as DNA, the CDR3 is TGTGCCAGCAGCCCCAGGGCGTTGACTGAAGCTTTCTTT. The encoded protein is CASSPRALTEAFF.

The chain combines TRBV2 with TRBJ2-3, with 7 bases aligning to TRBD2. Per germline, CDR1 SNHLY and CDR2 FYNNEI. V trimming: 6 bases; J trimming: 4 bases; junction bases outside the gene matches: 7. The CDR3 is made up of 14 amino acids. This CDR3 is CASSQTSNADTQYF. Written as DNA, the CDR3 is TGTGCCAGCAGCCAGACTAGCAACGCAGATACGCAGTATTTT. The full variable domain, with the rest looked up from reference TRBV2 and TRBJ2-3, is EPEVTQTPSHQVTQMGQEVILRCVPISNHLYFYWYRQILGQKVEFLVSFYNNEISEKSEIFDDQFSVERPDGSNFTLKIRSTKLEDSAMYFCASSQTSNADTQYFGPGTRLTVL.

The chain combines TRBV5-6 with TRBJ1-2; tentative D call: TRBD1 (5 bases). The V end lost 5 bases, the J end lost 5 bases, and 19 bases lay between the germline ends. Germline V gene sequence: CDR1 SGHDT, CDR2 YYEEEE. The CDR3 length is 15 residues. CDR3 DNA: TGTGCCAGCAGTCGGACGCAGGGAAAGGGGTATGGCTACACCTTC. It encodes CASSRTQGKGYGYTF.

The rearrangement links TRBV5-1 to TRBJ1-3; a possible D gene is TRBD1 (5 bases). Trimming took off 0 bases at V and 0 bases at J, with 10 bases between the two ends. The CDR3 length is 16 residues. Germline loops: CDR1 SGHRS, CDR2 YFSETQ. CDR3 in DNA: TGCGCCAGCAGCTTGGAACAAGGGGCCTCTGGAAACACCATATATTTT. Amino acid sequence: CASSLEQGASGNTIYF.

V and J are TRBV5-1 and TRBJ1-3; D may be TRBD1 (6 bases). The CDR3 length is 15 residues. Trimming stripped 4 bases from V and 4 bases from J, with 15 bases between. Germline CDR1 and CDR2: SGHRS and YFSETQ. As DNA, the CDR3 is TGCGCCAGCAGCCCCCGCTCAGGGGCGGGAAACACCATATATTTT. It is translated as CASSPRSGAGNTIYF.

The chain has TRBV7-6 and TRBJ1-5; TRBD1 might be the D (6 bases). This CDR3 is built from 15 residues. Per germline, CDR1 SGHVS and CDR2 FNYEAQ. Trimming shortened V by 2 bases and J by 2 bases, and 10 bases separated the two germline ends. CDR3: CASSLSRGGNQPQHF. The CDR3 bases are TGTGCCAGCAGCTTAAGCAGGGGAGGCAATCAGCCCCAGCATTTT.

The chain carries TRBV27 and TRBJ2-3; 11 bases align to TRBD1. Trimming at V came to 3 bases and at J to 0 bases, leaving 8 bases not matched to a gene. Germline CDR1 is MNHEY and CDR2 is SMNVEV (reference sequence). The CDR3 contains 18 residues. The CDR3, as DNA: TGTGCCAGCAGTTTGATCCGGACAGGGGGCAGGAGCACAGATACGCAGTATTTT. This codes for CASSLIRTGGRSTDTQYF.

This chain uses TRBV18 with TRBJ1-2, with a weak D call TRBD1 (5 bases). In germline, CDR1 is KGHSH, CDR2 LQKENI. This CDR3 region has 15 residues. Trimming shortened V by 1 base and J by 6 bases, and 15 bases separated the two germline ends. CDR3 in amino acids: CASSPRSGRDDGYTF. The CDR3 nucleotides read TGTGCCAGCTCACCACGTTCTGGCAGGGATGATGGCTACACCTTC.

This clone was recorded only once. The rearrangement links TRBV21-1 to TRBJ2-7; the table's TRBD2 call for D was not verified on the DNA. TRBV21-1 is described as a pseudogene. The CDR3 is 13 amino acids. The CDR3 spells CASIHLSSYEQYF. CDR3 nucleotides: TGTGCCAGCATCCATCTAAGCTCCTACGAGCAGTACTTC.

This chain connects TRBV2 to TRBJ2-5; TRBD1 matches at 10 bases. This CDR3 contains 15 residues. Germline assignment: CDR1 SNHLY and CDR2 FYNNEI. V trimming: 6 bases; J trimming: 4 bases; junction bases outside the gene matches: 8. The CDR3 is CASSPGTGVRETQYF. The CDR3 DNA reads TGTGCCAGCAGCCCCGGGACAGGGGTACGAGAGACCCAGTACTTC.

A few counts support this clone. This chain joins TRBV5-6 and TRBJ2-4, with D unclear. The ends were cut back, 3 bases at V and 0 bases at J, with 7 bases in the middle. Germline-derived CDR1 and CDR2 are SGHDT and YYEEEE. The CDR3 is 14 amino acids. The CDR3 is CASSSILAKNIQYF. The CDR3 region has the DNA TGTGCCAGCAGCTCTATACTAGCCAAAAACATTCAGTACTTC.

This clone was counted a few times. V usage is TRBV30 and J usage is TRBJ1-2, with 7 bases that match TRBD1. Per germline, CDR1 GTSNPN and CDR2 SVGIG (reference sequence). J lost 8 bases, V lost 2 bases, and 2 bases had no gene match. The CDR3 runs to 11 residues. Here the CDR3 reads CAWSQGDGYTF. CDR3 bases: TGTGCCTGGAGTCAGGGGGACGGCTACACCTTC. Full variable domain (remainder filled in from reference TRBV30 and TRBJ1-2): SQTIHQWPATLVQPVGSPLSLECTVEGTSNPNLYWYRQAAGRGLQLLFYSVGIGQISSEVPQNLSASRPQDRQFILSSKKLLLSDSGFYLCAWSQGDGYTFGSGTRLTVV.

This chain joins TRBV12-3 or TRBV12-4 and TRBJ1-2; D gene uncertain. V shed 0 bases and J shed 3 bases, with 5 bases lying between them. The CDR3 sequence is 13 residues long. CDR3 sequence: CASSLAGHYGYTF. CDR3 DNA sequence: TGTGCCAGCAGTTTAGCTGGGCACTATGGCTACACCTTC.

This chain connects TRBV30 to TRBJ1-6; a possible D gene is TRBD1 (6 bases). The CDR3 covers 13 residues. The V and J ends lost 5 bases and 10 bases respectively, with 15 bases between them. The germline V gene has CDR1 GTSNPN and CDR2 SVGIG (reference sequence). The CDR3 region has the DNA TGTGCCTGGGCAACAGGGAACGAATCACCCCTCCACTTT. This encodes CAWATGNESPLHF.

The V gene is TRBV7-8, the J gene TRBJ1-5; possibly TRBD1 for D (6 bases). The V end was cut by 3 bases, the J end by 3 bases, with 12 bases between. The V gene's germline CDR1 is SGHVS and CDR2 FQNEAQ. CDR3 length: 15 amino acids. The CDR3 is CASSFLQGFNQPQHF. CDR3 coding DNA: TGTGCCAGCAGCTTTCTACAGGGTTTCAATCAGCCCCAGCATTTT. The full variable domain, completed using reference TRBV7-8 and TRBJ1-5, is GAGVSQSPRYKVAKRGQDVALRCDPISGHVSLFWYQQALGQGPEFLTYFQNEAQLDKSGLPSDRFFAERPEGSVSTLKIQRTQQEDSAVYLCASSFLQGFNQPQHFGDGTRLSIL.

The genes are TRBV30 and TRBJ1-2; possible D gene TRBD1, 6 bases. CDR1 is GTSNPN and CDR2 is SVGIG in the germline V gene (reference sequence). The CDR3 loop spans 14 amino acids. V lost 1 base and J lost 3, with 12 bases in between. CDR3 DNA sequence: TGTGCCTGGAGTGCGTCAGGGGTGCACTATGGCTACACCTTC. This translates into CAWSASGVHYGYTF. Full variable domain (missing parts from reference TRBV30 and TRBJ1-2): SQTIHQWPATLVQPVGSPLSLECTVEGTSNPNLYWYRQAAGRGLQLLFYSVGIGQISSEVPQNLSASRPQDRQFILSSKKLLLSDSGFYLCAWSASGVHYGYTFGSGTRLTVV.

The rearrangement uses TRBV28 and TRBJ2-7; the D gene is possibly TRBD1 (6 bases). Trimming stripped 10 bases from V and 4 bases from J, with 17 bases between. The CDR3 is made up of 13 amino acids. Germline values: CDR1 MDHEN, CDR2 SYDVKM. The CDR3, as DNA: TGTGCCACCAACCCTGGGACACAGTACGAGCAGTACTTC. Its protein is CATNPGTQYEQYF. The full variable domain, completed using reference TRBV28 and TRBJ2-7, is DVKVTQSSRYLVKRTGEKVFLECVQDMDHENMFWYRQDPGLGLRLIYFSYDVKMKEKGDIPEGYSVSREKKERFSLILESASTNQTSMYLCATNPGTQYEQYFGPGTRLTVT.

The chain couples TRBV27 to TRBJ2-5, with 12 bases lining up with TRBD2. Germline-derived CDR1 and CDR2 are MNHEY and SMNVEV (reference sequence). Trimming took 4 bases from V and 6 from J; bases not matched to a gene: 9. The CDR3 extends over 16 amino acids. For the CDR3, the DNA is TGTGCCAGCAGTTACCTAGCGGGAGGGCCGCCCAAGACCCAGTACTTC. Amino acids: CASSYLAGGPPKTQYF.

This chain joins TRBV21-1 and TRBJ2-6; the table's D call of TRBD2 was not tested on the DNA. TRBV21-1 is deemed a pseudogene. The CDR3 runs to 17 residues. CDR3 nucleotides: TGTGCCAGCAGCAAACCTGAGGGCCACTCTGGGGCCAACGTCCTGACTTTC. It is translated as CASSKPEGHSGANVLTF.